This section outlines one T cell receptor beta chain sequence together with its context. Its antigen remains unknown. This specimen belongs to a study of T-cell reconstitution after alpha-beta-depleted transplantation in children. Notes on the study in general: A year had passed since transplant, and T-cell counts and diversity by then came mostly from newly produced T cells. It was surviving recipient T cells and thymic progenitors that gave some patients high TCRbeta diversity at day 60.

Preparation of the TCRbeta library used unique molecular identifiers. TCRdb re-called the PCR reads with MiXCR, one entry per CDR3 protein. The sample has over 150,000 distinct CDR3 sequences; under 8.5% are singletons. The junction had 3 bases not matched to a gene; V was cut back by 5 bases and J by 2 bases. The CDR3 totals 14 residues. The V gene's germline CDR1 is ENHRY and CDR2 SYGVKD. This rearrangement joins TRBV10-3 to TRBJ1-5; TRBD1 aligns across 7 bases. The source was PBMCs, collected before TCRalphabeta/CD19-depleted stem cell transplant. The sequence was obtained from a boy younger than 10 with acute lymphoblastic leukemia, due to receive a stem cell transplant. The CDR3: CAISQGGGNQPQHF. The DNA of the CDR3 is TGTGCCATCAGTCAGGGGGGAGGCAATCAGCCCCAGCATTTT.